The rows below give T cell receptor beta chains drawn from one sample of a study of T cells in Graves' hyperthyroidism and ophthalmopathy. TCRdb passed the multiplex PCR reads through MiXCR, listing each CDR3 protein once. The repertoire holds under 350,000 distinct CDR3 sequences, with roughly a fifth as singletons. The sequenced sample consisted of blood. The receptors stem from a woman in her 50s with Graves' hyperthyroidism. The conserved cysteine and the conserved F or W are not part of the CDR3 here. A D gene is named only where the DNA matches it firmly. Size tells how often a clone was seen (once, few, many) or the class of an expanded clone, and some rows leave it out.

J gene,clone size,D gene,V gene,CDR3 protein
TRBJ1-2,many,TRBD1,TRBV11-2,ASSPSRGVTNYGYT
TRBJ2-2,many,NA,TRBV5-1,ASSPRQNTGELF
TRBJ1-3,few,TRBD1,TRBV3-1,ASSQIVTTGSGNTIY
TRBJ1-6,few,TRBD1,TRBV12-3/TRBV12-4,ASRAGGAPLH
TRBJ1-1,NA,NA,TRBV5-1,ASKFSGTEAF
TRBJ2-1,many,NA,TRBV7-9,ASSRGEYNEQF
TRBJ2-3,NA,NA,TRBV6-2/TRBV6-3,ASSYSPLNSTDTQY
TRBJ2-7,few,NA,TRBV5-1,ASSLAFGVHEQY
TRBJ1-1,NA,NA,TRBV2,ASSESQRRDTEAF
TRBJ1-2,many,NA,TRBV12-3/TRBV12-4,ASSRDKSNYGYT
TRBJ2-3,many,TRBD2,TRBV5-1,ASSLGARGGLMDTQY
TRBJ1-2,many,NA,TRBV5-8,ASSLVLYGYT
TRBJ1-4,NA,TRBD1,TRBV19,ASTPRGTGVYEKLF
TRBJ1-1,NA,TRBD1,TRBV7-8,ASSLQTGGGNTEAF
TRBJ1-5,many,NA,TRBV30,AWSSRSGIIIQPQH
TRBJ2-5,NA,TRBD2,TRBV19,ASSTTSGGPGETQY
TRBJ1-1,many,NA,TRBV11-2,ASSSLGAGETEAF
TRBJ2-3,NA,NA,TRBV12-5,ASGLVPMMKHGGPSTDTQY
TRBJ2-4,few,NA,TRBV7-9,ASSLGGSIKNIQY
TRBJ2-7,many,NA,TRBV18,ASSLSTQGYEQY
TRBJ1-6,many,TRBD1,TRBV28,ASRGTGTSPLH
TRBJ2-7,many,TRBD1,TRBV20-1,SARDYMAGTGNEQY
TRBJ1-2,NA,NA,TRBV5-1,AGSRRGVQGITNYGYT
TRBJ2-1,NA,NA,TRBV7-3,ASSPQGGDEQF
TRBJ1-4,NA,TRBD1,TRBV2,ASSRTGGGEKLF
TRBJ1-2,many,NA,TRBV11-2,ASSDTRAYGYT
TRBJ2-7,many,NA,TRBV28,ASSDPSGASYEQY
TRBJ1-5,few,NA,TRBV27,ASSLWTPLGADQPQH
TRBJ2-3,few,NA,TRBV14,ASSQDMGDTQY
TRBJ1-1,once,NA,TRBV12-3/TRBV12-4,ASSLLGGHKNTEAF
TRBJ2-3,many,TRBD2,TRBV5-1,ASSRRGGSTDTQY
TRBJ2-3,NA,TRBD2,TRBV11-2,ASSVGGGLSLEQY
TRBJ1-1,once,NA,TRBV5-1,ASSSLTGGRTEAF
TRBJ2-7,NA,TRBD2,TRBV6-2/TRBV6-3,ASTAGLAGYEQY
TRBJ1-2,few,NA,TRBV28,ASSLYGKYT
TRBJ1-2,many,NA,TRBV7-9,ASRRGDDYGYT
TRBJ1-2,NA,TRBD1,TRBV28,ASSLTGGFGYT
TRBJ1-4,NA,NA,TRBV20-1,SAGERWGEGEKLF
TRBJ2-7,NA,TRBD1,TRBV10-3,AISPGQGLHEQY
TRBJ2-5,many,TRBD1,TRBV5-4,ASSAGTGAHQETQY
TRBJ1-5,NA,NA,TRBV2,ASSPRGLGQPQH
TRBJ1-1,NA,TRBD1,TRBV3-1,ASRRDRAGTEAF
TRBJ1-1,NA,NA,TRBV7-9,ASSLAWQNTEAF
TRBJ2-5,NA,NA,TRBV6-1,ASSEGRLNPRKETQY
TRBJ1-1,many,TRBD1,TRBV20-1,SARRQGSGDTEAF
TRBJ2-5,many,TRBD1,TRBV28,ASSRYERTGAETQY
TRBJ2-2,many,NA,TRBV6-8,ASSPSPTGELF